The 6 T cell receptor beta chains below come from one sample, sequenced in a study of OX40 agonist ivuxolimab in advanced cancers. Profiled with immunoSEQ multiplex PCR; TCRdb holds only in-frame clones, not every one. The sample lists fewer than 55,000 clones, 65% to 85% seen once, with about 7% in the top ten. Source: CD4+ or CD8+ T cells sorted from blood, taken in a trial of the OX40 agonist ivuxolimab. The receptors derive from an adult with an advanced solid tumor such as melanoma, head and neck, liver or kidney cancer.

The chain is built from TRBV7-9 and TRBJ2-7; D unresolved. CDR3 length equals 14 residues. Trimming shortened V by 2 bases and J by 0 bases, and 8 bases separated the two germline ends. Germline lookup yields CDR1 SEHNR and CDR2 FQNEAQ (reference sequence). CDR3 amino acids: CASSLSASSYEQYF. The CDR3 nucleotides read TGTGCCAGCAGCTTATCTGCGTCCTCCTACGAGCAGTACTTC. Variable domain in full (rest from reference TRBV7-9 and TRBJ2-7): DTGVSQNPRHKITKRGQNVTFRCDPISEHNRLYWYRQTLGQGPEFLTYFQNEAQLEKSRLLSDRFSAERPKGSFSTLEIQRTEQGDSAMYLCASSLSASSYEQYFGPGTRLTVT.

The rearrangement joins TRBV15 to TRBJ2-7; D is undetermined. CDR3 size: 13 residues. V lost 1 base to trimming and J lost 4 bases, with 8 bases between them. The germline gives CDR1 LNHNV, CDR2 YYDKDF (reference sequence). CDR3 amino acids: CATSRVRSYEQYF. The CDR3 DNA sequence: TGTGCCACCAGCAGAGTTCGGTCGTACGAGCAGTACTTC.

This clone appeared a single time. The J gene is TRBJ1-4, the V gene TRBV7-9; D is ambiguous. Trimming pared 2 bases from V and 6 bases from J, leaving 4 bases between. Germline V lookup: CDR1 SEHNR, CDR2 FQNEAQ (reference sequence). The CDR3 spans 12 residues. The CDR3 is CASSLFDEKLFF. DNA of the CDR3: TGTGCCAGCAGCTTATTCGATGAAAAACTGTTTTTT.

V and J are TRBV10-3 and TRBJ2-6; D is ambiguous. V was clipped by 4 bases and J by 5 bases, with 21 bases between them. The CDR3 spans 18 residues. The V gene's germline CDR1 is ENHRY and CDR2 SYGVKD. CDR3 nucleotide sequence: TGTGCCATCAGTGGCGTATTCTGGATACAAAGTCGGGCCAACGTCCTGACTTTC. Residues: CAISGVFWIQSRANVLTF.

Only a few counts were recorded for this clone. This sequence joins TRBV9 and TRBJ1-1, with TRBD1 matching over 8 bases. Per germline, CDR1 SGDLS and CDR2 YYNGEE. Trimming took 0 bases from V and 6 from J; bases not matched to a gene: 7. The CDR3 length is 15 residues. This chain's CDR3 is CASSVDSQGASEAFF. The CDR3 DNA reads TGTGCCAGCAGCGTAGATTCGCAGGGGGCATCTGAAGCTTTCTTT.

The V gene is TRBV7-9, the J gene TRBJ1-1; TRBD1 might be the D (5 bases). Germline V lookup: CDR1 SEHNR, CDR2 FQNEAQ (reference sequence). The CDR3 spans 16 residues. Trimming cost V 7 bases and J 0 bases, with 18 bases left between them. In nucleotides, the CDR3 is TGTGCCAGCATCCAATGGGACGGAACCTTGAACACTGAAGCTTTCTTT. Translated, it gives CASIQWDGTLNTEAFF.